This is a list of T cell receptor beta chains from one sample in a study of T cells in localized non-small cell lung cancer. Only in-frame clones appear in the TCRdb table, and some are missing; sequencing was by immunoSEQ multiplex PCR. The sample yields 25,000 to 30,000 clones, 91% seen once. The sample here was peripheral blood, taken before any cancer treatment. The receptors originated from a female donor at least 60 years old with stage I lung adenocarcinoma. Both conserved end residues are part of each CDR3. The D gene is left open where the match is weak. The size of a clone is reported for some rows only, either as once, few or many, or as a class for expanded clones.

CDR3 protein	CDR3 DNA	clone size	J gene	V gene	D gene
CASSQGPSTYNEQFF	TGTGCCAGCAGCCAAGGCCCTAGCACATACAATGAGCAGTTCTTC	NA	TRBJ2-1	TRBV4-2	NA
CASSSSSGSGTGELFF	TGTGCCAGCAGCTCTTCTAGCGGGAGCGGTACCGGGGAGCTGTTTTTT	NA	TRBJ2-2	TRBV7-9	TRBD2
CATSTRWGADTEAFF	TGTGCCACCAGCACTCGGTGGGGGGCGGACACTGAAGCTTTCTTT	NA	TRBJ1-1	TRBV15	NA
CASSGDNSGSPLHF	TGTGCCAGCAGCGGTGACAATTCTGGGTCACCCCTCCACTTT	once	TRBJ1-6	TRBV5-8	NA
CASSSNPGASSYNEQFF	TGTGCCAGCAGCTCAAACCCGGGGGCCAGCTCCTACAATGAGCAGTTCTTC	NA	TRBJ2-1	TRBV7-9	NA
CASSPPGRLNEKLFF	TGTGCCAGCTCACCACCGGGACGGCTAAATGAAAAACTGTTTTTT	NA	TRBJ1-4	TRBV18	NA
CASSLEISNTDTQYF	TGTGCCAGCAGCTTAGAGATCAGTAACACAGATACGCAGTATTTT	NA	TRBJ2-3	TRBV11-2	NA
CASSSPTGRWTEAFF	TGTGCCAGCAGTTCACCTACGGGGCGATGGACTGAAGCTTTCTTT	once	TRBJ1-1	TRBV28	NA
CASSFSGVRTGELFF	TGCGCCAGCAGCTTTTCGGGAGTCAGGACCGGGGAGCTGTTTTTT	NA	TRBJ2-2	TRBV5-1	NA
CASSFYPSGNTIYF	TGTGCCAGCAGTTTTTACCCTTCTGGAAACACCATATATTTT	NA	TRBJ1-3	TRBV28	NA
CASSVDRSTREQFF	TGTGCCAGCAGTGTTGACCGATCGACCCGTGAGCAGTTCTTC	NA	TRBJ2-1	TRBV2	NA
CAISGDAKNSPLHF	TGTGCCATCAGTGGGGACGCCAAGAATTCACCCCTCCACTTT	few	TRBJ1-6	TRBV10-3	NA
CASSLWGARNTEAFF	TGTGCCAGCAGTTTATGGGGGGCCAGGAACACTGAAGCTTTCTTT	NA	TRBJ1-1	TRBV27	NA
CASSSSNAWTRYEQFF	TGTGCCAGCAGCTCTTCAAACGCGTGGACTAGATATGAGCAGTTCTTC	NA	TRBJ2-1	TRBV21-1	NA
CASSSKGHQPQHF	TGTGCCAGCAGTTCAAAGGGGCATCAGCCCCAGCATTTT	NA	TRBJ1-5	TRBV6-6	NA
CASSPAGRGQYEQYF	TGTGCCAGCTCACCCGCCGGGCGGGGGCAATACGAGCAGTACTTC	NA	TRBJ2-7	TRBV18	NA
CASRTVSSEKLFF	TGTGCCAGCCGGACAGTCTCGAGTGAAAAACTGTTTTTT	NA	TRBJ1-4	TRBV7-9	NA
CARTGLNTEAFF	TGCGCCAGAACAGGGCTGAACACTGAAGCTTTCTTT	NA	TRBJ1-1	TRBV4-1	NA